Only a few counts were recorded for the clone carrying this T cell receptor beta chain. What it recognizes is unknown. The entry originates in a study of T cell responses to AZD1222 COVID-19 vaccine. Study conclusions and caveats: Sampling captured repertoires only after the peak T cell response. Most donors were white British, females outnumbered males, and clonal diversity was possibly underestimated.

Germline CDR1 is SGDLS and CDR2 is YYNGEE. V trimming: 3 bases; J trimming: 4 bases; junction bases outside the gene matches: 4. The CDR3 spans 15 residues. Using immunoSEQ multiplex PCR, the repertoire was profiled, and TCRdb retains in-frame clones only, with some absent. Among under 300,000 clones listed, more than 85% were seen once. The receptor was isolated from an adult in good health. Material: peripheral blood, obtained on day 0 of AZD1222 vaccination. The rearrangement uses TRBV9 and TRBJ2-2; 9 nucleotides match TRBD1. The CDR3 sequence: CASSADRGGTGELFF. The DNA for the CDR3 is TGTGCCAGCAGCGCGGACAGGGGAGGCACCGGGGAGCTGTTTTTT.